The present TCR beta chain was sequenced within a study of blood T cell repertoires in COVID-19. Whole-study context: T cells, B-cell-depleted T cells, or PBMCs supplied cDNA or gDNA.

Germline V gives CDR1 SGHVS, CDR2 FNYEAQ. The CDR3 has 16 amino acids. V lost 2 bases to trimming and J lost 2 bases, with 12 bases between them. Authors' analysis steps: From reference gene primer amplification, estimates of nucleated cell counts were derived. Using immunoSEQ multiplex PCR, the repertoire was profiled, and TCRdb retains in-frame clones only, with some absent. V, J and clone size derive from that table, while D and trimming were established from the DNA sequence. The sample lists about 100,000 clones; 85% were seen once. The TCR was taken from a human donor in a cohort sampled during active COVID-19. What was sequenced was peripheral blood. The gene calls are TRBV7-6 and TRBJ2-2; TRBD2 is a possible D gene (6 bases). CDR3 sequence: CASSLQGGANTGELFF. The CDR3 nucleotides read TGTGCCAGCAGCTTACAAGGCGGGGCTAACACCGGGGAGCTGTTTTTT. Full variable domain (outside the CDR3, taken from reference TRBV7-6 and TRBJ2-2): GAGVSQSPRYKVTKRGQDVALRCDPISGHVSLYWYRQALGQGPEFLTYFNYEAQQDKSGLPNDRFSAERPEGSISTLTIQRTEQRDSAMYRCASSLQGGANTGELFFGEGSRLTVL.